The clone carrying this T cell receptor beta chain was seen repeatedly, ten times or more. Its antigen is unidentified. This sample was included in a study of T-cell reconstitution after alpha-beta-depleted transplantation in children. Study-wide results and caveats: About two months after transplant, alpha-beta T cells reportedly came from several hundred expanded graft clones. T-cell numbers and diversity, one year after transplant, stemmed largely from T cells that were newly produced. Recipient T cells and thymic progenitors that survived were the source of the high TCRbeta diversity seen at day 60 in some patients.

Germline CDR1 MNHEY, CDR2 SMNVEV (reference sequence). The CDR3 spans 15 residues. The V segment lost 6 bases and the J segment 3 bases; nucleotides outside the gene matches: 11. This sample's TCRbeta library carried unique molecular identifier barcodes. TCRdb reprocessed the PCR reads with MiXCR, giving one entry per CDR3 protein. The data contain around 450,000 distinct CDR3 sequences, more than 9% of them singletons. The sequence derives from a child aged 2-9 years with inherited bone marrow failure, due to receive a stem cell transplant. The sample here was PBMCs, taken before TCRalphabeta/CD19-depleted stem cell transplant. The V gene is TRBV27, the J gene TRBJ2-7; 7 nucleotides line up with TRBD2. The CDR3, as DNA: TGTGCCAGCAGCCCCTCCCAGCGGGGTAACTACGAGCAGTACTTC. The encoded protein is CASSPSQRGNYEQYF.